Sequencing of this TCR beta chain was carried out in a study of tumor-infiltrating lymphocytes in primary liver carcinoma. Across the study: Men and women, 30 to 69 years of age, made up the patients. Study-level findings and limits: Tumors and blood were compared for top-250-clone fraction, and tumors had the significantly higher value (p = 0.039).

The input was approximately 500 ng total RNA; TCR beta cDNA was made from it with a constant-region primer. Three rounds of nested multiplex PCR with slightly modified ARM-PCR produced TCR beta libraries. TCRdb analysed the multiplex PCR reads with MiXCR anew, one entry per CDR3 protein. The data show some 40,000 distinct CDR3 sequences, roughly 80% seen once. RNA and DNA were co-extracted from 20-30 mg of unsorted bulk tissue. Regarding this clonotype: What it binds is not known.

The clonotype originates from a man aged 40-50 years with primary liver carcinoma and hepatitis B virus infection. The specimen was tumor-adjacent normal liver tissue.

The CDR3 protein is CASIFGGWGRFNEQFF. The CDR3 DNA reads as TGTGCCAGCATATTTGGGGGATGGGGGCGCTTCAATGAGCAGTTCTTC. The chain uses TRBV11-2 and TRBJ2-1; maybe TRBD1 (6 bases). Trimming cost V 7 bases and J 6 bases, with 22 bases left between them. The CDR3 is 16 amino acids. Per germline, CDR1 SGHAT and CDR2 FQNNGV. The full variable domain, with the rest looked up from reference TRBV11-2 and TRBJ2-1, is EAGVAQSPRYKIIEKRQSVAFWCNPISGHATLYWYQQILGQGPKLLIQFQNNGVVDDSQLPKDRFSAERLKGVDSTLKIQPAKLEDSAVYLCASIFGGWGRFNEQFFGPGTRLTVL.